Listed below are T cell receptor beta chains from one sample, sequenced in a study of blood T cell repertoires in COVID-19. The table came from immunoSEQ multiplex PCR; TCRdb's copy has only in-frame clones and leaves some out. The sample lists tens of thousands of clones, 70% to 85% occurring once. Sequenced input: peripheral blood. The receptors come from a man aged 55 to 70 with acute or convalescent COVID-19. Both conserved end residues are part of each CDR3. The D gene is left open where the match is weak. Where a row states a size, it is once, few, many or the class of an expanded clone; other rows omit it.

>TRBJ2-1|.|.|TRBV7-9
TGTGCCAGCACCGAGGGTGGACCGCAGTTCTTC
CASTEGGPQFF
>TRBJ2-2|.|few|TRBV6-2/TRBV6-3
TGTGCCAGCAGTTACTCGATAAACCCCCGGGACTCAAACACCGGGGAGCTGTTTTTT
CASSYSINPRDSNTGELFF
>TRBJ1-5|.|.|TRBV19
TGTGCCAGTAGAGACAGACAGCTTAGCAATCAGCCCCAGCATTTT
CASRDRQLSNQPQHF
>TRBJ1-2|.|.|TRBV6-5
TGTGCCAGCAGCCCAACGACTCAAAGGGGTGGCTACACCTTC
CASSPTTQRGGYTF
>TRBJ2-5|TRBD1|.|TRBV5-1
TGCGCCAGCAGCGGGACAGGGAAGGAGACCCAGTACTTC
CASSGTGKETQYF
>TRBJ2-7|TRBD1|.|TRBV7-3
TGTGCCAGCAGCTTAAGTGGGACAGGGGGCTACGAGCAGTACTTC
CASSLSGTGGYEQYF
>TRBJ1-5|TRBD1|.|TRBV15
TGTGCCACCAGCAGAGGGGGGGGACAGGCTTCGATCTGGCCCCAGCATTTT
CATSRGGGQASIWPQHF
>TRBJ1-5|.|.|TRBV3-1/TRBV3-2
TGTGCCAGCAGCCAAGGCAGGGGTCTAGGCCAGCCCCAGCATTTT
CASSQGRGLGQPQHF
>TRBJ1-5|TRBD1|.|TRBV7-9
TGTGCCAGCAGCTTGACAGGGGTGAGCAATCAGCCCCAGCATTTT
CASSLTGVSNQPQHF
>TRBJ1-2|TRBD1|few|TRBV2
TGTGCCAGCAGTGGACAGGGGGCGATCGATCGGGATGGCTACACCTTC
CASSGQGAIDRDGYTF
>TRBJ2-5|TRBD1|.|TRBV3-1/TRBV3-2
TGTGCCAGCAGCCAAGCACAGGGGTTTGCGGAGACCCAGTACTTC
CASSQAQGFAETQYF
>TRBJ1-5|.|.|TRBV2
TGTGCCAGCAGTCGACATAATTATAGCAATCAGCCCCAGCATTTT
CASSRHNYSNQPQHF
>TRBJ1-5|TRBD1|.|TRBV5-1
TGCGCCAGCAGCACCGGGGACAGGGAGAATCAGCCCCAGCATTTT
CASSTGDRENQPQHF
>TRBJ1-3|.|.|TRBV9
TGTGCCAGCAGCCCACAAATGGGGGGAAGATCCTCTGGAAACACCATATATTTT
CASSPQMGGRSSGNTIYF
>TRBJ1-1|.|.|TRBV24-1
TGTGCCACCAGTTCCACCAGTACCACTGAAGCTTTCTTT
CATSSTSTTEAFF
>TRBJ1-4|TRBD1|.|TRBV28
TGTGCCAGCAGTACCTCAGGGGGCGCTGAGGAAAAACTGTTTTTT
CASSTSGGAEEKLFF
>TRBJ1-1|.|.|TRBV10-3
TGTGCCATCAGTGACGAGGGAAAAGTAAACACTGAAGCTTTCTTT
CAISDEGKVNTEAFF
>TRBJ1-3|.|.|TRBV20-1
TGCAGTGCTAGTTCGGACAGAGCGGGAAACACCATATATTTT
CSASSDRAGNTIYF
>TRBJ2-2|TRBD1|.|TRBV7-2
TGTGCCAGCCAGGGGGTGGTCACGAGAACCGGGGAGCTGTTTTTT
CASQGVVTRTGELFF
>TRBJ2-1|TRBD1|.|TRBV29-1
TGCAGCGTTGATGGGCAGGGGGCGAATGAGCAGTTCTTC
CSVDGQGANEQFF
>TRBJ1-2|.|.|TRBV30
TGTGCCTGGTCTGGGGGGGGAGGCTATGGCTACACCTTC
CAWSGGGGYGYTF
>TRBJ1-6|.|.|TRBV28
TGTGCCAGCAGTTTAAGAGGACAGTCGCCCCTTTCACCCCTCCACTTT
CASSLRGQSPLSPLHF
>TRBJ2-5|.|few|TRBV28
TGTGCCAGCAGAATCGGGGGGCGAGAGACCCAGTACTTC
CASRIGGRETQYF
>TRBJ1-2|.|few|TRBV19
TGTGCCAGTAGTATCGGTCTAGCTAACTATGGCTACACCTTC
CASSIGLANYGYTF
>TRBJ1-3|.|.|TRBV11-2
TGTGCCAGCAGCTTAGACGGGAGCTCTGGAAACACCATATATTTT
CASSLDGSSGNTIYF
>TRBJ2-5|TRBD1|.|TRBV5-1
TGCGCCAGCAGCTTGCTGGGACAGGGCAGTCAAGAGACCCAGTACTTC
CASSLLGQGSQETQYF
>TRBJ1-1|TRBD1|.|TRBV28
TGTGCCAGCAGTAACAGACAGGGCGCGGCTGAAGCTTTCTTT
CASSNRQGAAEAFF
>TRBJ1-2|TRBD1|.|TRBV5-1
TGCGCCAGCAGCTTGGGAGCTAGGACAGGGAACTATGGCTACACCTTC
CASSLGARTGNYGYTF
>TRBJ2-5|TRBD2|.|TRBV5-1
TGCGCCAGCAGCTACCGCGGGGGGGGCCAAGAGACCCAGTACTTC
CASSYRGGGQETQYF
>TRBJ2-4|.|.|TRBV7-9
TGTGCCAGCAGCTCCCTTATGTCTGGGCCAACCAAAAACATTCAGTACTTC
CASSSLMSGPTKNIQYF
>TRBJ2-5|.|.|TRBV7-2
TGTGCCAGCAGCTTAGGTCCGGGGCAAGAGACCCAGTACTTC
CASSLGPGQETQYF
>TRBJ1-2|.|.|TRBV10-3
TGTGCCATCAGCCCGGGAGGAGGATCAGGCTACACCTTC
CAISPGGGSGYTF
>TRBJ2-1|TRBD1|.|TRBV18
TGTGCCAGCTCACCTCCGGGACAGGGAAGGGACAATGAGCAGTTCTTC
CASSPPGQGRDNEQFF
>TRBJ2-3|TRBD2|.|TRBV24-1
TGTGCCACCAGTGATTTCCTAGCGGGGGGGACCACAGATACGCAGTATTTT
CATSDFLAGGTTDTQYF
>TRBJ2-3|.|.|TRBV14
TGTGCCAGCAGCCAAGCCCAGAGGGCCGCGCAGTATTTT
CASSQAQRAAQYF
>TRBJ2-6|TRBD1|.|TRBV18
TGTGCCAGCTCACCATCCCGGACAGGGCTCTTCAACGTCCTGACTTTC
CASSPSRTGLFNVLTF
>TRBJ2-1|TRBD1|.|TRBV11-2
TGTGCCAGCAGCCGAATTGGGGGACAGGGGAGGCATGAGCAGTTCTTC
CASSRIGGQGRHEQFF
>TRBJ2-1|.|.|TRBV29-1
TGCAGCGTTGATCGTAGGAGGTACGGTGAGCAGTTCTTC
CSVDRRRYGEQFF
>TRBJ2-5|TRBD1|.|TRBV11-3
TGTGCCAGCAGCTCACGACAGGGGCAAGAGACCCAGTACTTC
CASSSRQGQETQYF
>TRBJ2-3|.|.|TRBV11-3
TGTGCCAGCAGCTTCCAAGGGGGGGCCACAGATACGCAGTATTTT
CASSFQGGATDTQYF
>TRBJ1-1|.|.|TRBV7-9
TGTGCCAGCAGCCTTAGGGGCGCTGAAGCTTTCTTT
CASSLRGAEAFF
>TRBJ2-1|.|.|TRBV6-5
TGTGCCAGCAATTCACAGGGTTATGAGCAGTTCTTC
CASNSQGYEQFF
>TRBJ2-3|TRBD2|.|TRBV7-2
TGTGCCAGCAGCCCCCGCAGGCGGGGGGCCCGCACAGATACGCAGTATTTT
CASSPRRRGARTDTQYF
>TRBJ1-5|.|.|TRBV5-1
TGCGCCAGCAGCACTGGGCCGATGGATCAGCCCCAGCATTTT
CASSTGPMDQPQHF
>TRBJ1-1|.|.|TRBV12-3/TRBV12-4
TGTGCCAGCAGAAAGCAGGGGATCACTGAAGCTTTCTTT
CASRKQGITEAFF
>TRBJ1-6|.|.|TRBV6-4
TGTGCCAGCAGTGCCTCGGAGGCGAATTCACCCCTCCACTTT
CASSASEANSPLHF
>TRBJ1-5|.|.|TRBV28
TGTGCCAGCAGTTTACGCCGGGGGGCCGGGGATCAGCCCCAGCATTTT
CASSLRRGAGDQPQHF
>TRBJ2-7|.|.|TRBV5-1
TGCGCCAGCAGCTTGGGTGGGAGTGCGGGCTACGAGCAGTACTTC
CASSLGGSAGYEQYF
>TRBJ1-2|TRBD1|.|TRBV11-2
TGTGCCAGCAGCCTACAGGGGGTTTATGGCTACACCTTC
CASSLQGVYGYTF
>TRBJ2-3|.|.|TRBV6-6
TGTGCCAGCAGTTACTCGACCAGCGGAAGCACAGATACGCAGTATTTT
CASSYSTSGSTDTQYF
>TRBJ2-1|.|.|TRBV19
TGTGCCAGTAGTATCCGGGGGCGGGGGCCTACCTACAATGAGCAGTTCTTC
CASSIRGRGPTYNEQFF
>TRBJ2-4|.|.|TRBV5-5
TGTGCCAGCAGCATGAAACTTACCTCCTTGACAGAAATAGCCAAAAACATTCAGTACTTC
CASSMKLTSLTEIAKNIQYF
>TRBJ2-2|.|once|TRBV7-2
TGTGCCAGCAGCTTTGGCTTGAACACCGGGGAGCTGTTTTTT
CASSFGLNTGELFF
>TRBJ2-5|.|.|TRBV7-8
TGTGCCAGCAGCTTAGGGTTACAGGGCCGCCAAGAGACCCAGTACTTC
CASSLGLQGRQETQYF
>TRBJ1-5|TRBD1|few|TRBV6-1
TGTGCCAGCAGTGAACCGGACAGGAGAACTAATAGCAATCAGCCCCAGCATTTT
CASSEPDRRTNSNQPQHF